This TCR beta chain was identified during a study of response to subunit inactivated influenza vaccine. Deletions cut 0 bases from V and 9 bases from J, with 8 bases between. There are 13 residues in the CDR3. A single record per CDR3 protein comes from TCRdb applying MiXCR to the RT-PCR reads. Of just under 550,000 distinct CDR3 sequences listed, roughly 25% were seen once; the top ten hold approximately 3%. This sample was shared with a second study, whose subject was T cells expressing NK-cell markers. From that study: UMIs accompanied the 5'RACE template switching by which TCR beta cDNA was made. The eight sequenced donors comprised seven who were HCMV-seropositive and one who was seronegative. For several experiments, T cell sorting was restricted to the alpha-beta TCR population by means of an anti-gamma-delta TCR antibody. The study left the HCMV specificity of expanded NKG2C+ T cell clones unresolved.

This sequence originates from a man in his fifties who received an inactivated influenza vaccine. The J gene is TRBJ2-2, the V gene TRBV12-3 or TRBV12-4; D tentatively reads TRBD1 or TRBD2 (5 bases each). The sample here was CD4+ T cells sorted from PBMCs, taken about 13 days after vaccination. The CDR3 sequence is CASSLAGTWELFF. The CDR3 DNA sequence: TGTGCCAGCAGTTTAGCGGGGACCTGGGAGCTGTTTTTT.